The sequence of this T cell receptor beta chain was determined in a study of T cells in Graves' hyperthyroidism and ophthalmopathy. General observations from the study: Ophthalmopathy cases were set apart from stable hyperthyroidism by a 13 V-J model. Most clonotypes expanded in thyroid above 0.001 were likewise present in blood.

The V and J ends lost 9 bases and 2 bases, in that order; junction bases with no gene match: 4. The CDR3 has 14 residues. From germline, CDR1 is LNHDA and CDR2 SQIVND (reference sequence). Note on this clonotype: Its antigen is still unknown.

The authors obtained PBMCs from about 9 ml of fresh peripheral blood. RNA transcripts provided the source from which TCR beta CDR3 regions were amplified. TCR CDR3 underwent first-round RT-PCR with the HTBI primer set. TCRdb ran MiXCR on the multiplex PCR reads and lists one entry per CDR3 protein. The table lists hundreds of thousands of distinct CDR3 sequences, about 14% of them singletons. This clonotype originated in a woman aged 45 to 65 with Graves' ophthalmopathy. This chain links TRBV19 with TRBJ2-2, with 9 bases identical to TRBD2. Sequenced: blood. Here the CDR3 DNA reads TGTGCCAGCTCTAGCGGGATAAACACCGGGGAGCTGTTTTTT. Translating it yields CASSSGINTGELFF.